This T cell receptor beta chain emerged from a study of T-cell memory formation after mild COVID-19. At the level of the study: Clusters of TCRs were largely donor specific.

Whole-study results and caveats: Some clones that responded turned up in pre-infection memory, which suggests that cross-reactive memory joined in.

Germline V gives CDR1 MNHNS, CDR2 SASEGT. Trimming pared 3 bases from V and 5 bases from J, leaving 5 bases between. This CDR3 region has 12 residues. This clonotype came up many times. Antigen specificity is unknown. MiXCR, applied by TCRdb to the 5' RACE reads, yields one record per CDR3 protein. This table holds about 270,000 distinct CDR3 sequences, roughly 15% found once. This sequence originates from an adult woman who had mild COVID-19 (a few samples of this study predate the infection). Cell type and time point are not known. The rearrangement links TRBV6-1 to TRBJ1-5; D gene ambiguous. The material sequenced was PBMCs or a T cell subset sorted from them (not recorded which). The CDR3 coding sequence is TGTGCCAGCAGTGATGGGGATCAGCCCCAGCATTTT. Translated, it gives CASSDGDQPQHF.